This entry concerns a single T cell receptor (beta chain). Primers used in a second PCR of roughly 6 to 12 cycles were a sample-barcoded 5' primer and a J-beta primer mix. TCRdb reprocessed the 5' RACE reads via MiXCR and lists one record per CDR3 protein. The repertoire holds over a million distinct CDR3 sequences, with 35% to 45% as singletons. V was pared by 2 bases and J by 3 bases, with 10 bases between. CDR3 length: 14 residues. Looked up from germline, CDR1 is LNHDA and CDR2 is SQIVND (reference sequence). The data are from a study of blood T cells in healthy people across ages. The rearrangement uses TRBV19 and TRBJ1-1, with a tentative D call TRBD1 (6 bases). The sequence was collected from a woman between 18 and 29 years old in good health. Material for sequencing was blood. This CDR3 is CASSISGADTEAFF. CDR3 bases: TGTGCCAGTAGTATATCAGGGGCGGACACTGAAGCTTTCTTT.